A selection of T cell receptor beta chains follows, all from one sample in a study of T cell responses to AZD1222 COVID-19 vaccine. TCRdb keeps only in-frame clones here, not all; method: immunoSEQ multiplex PCR. The sample shows 150,000 or so clones, about nine tenths of them seen only once. The specimen was peripheral blood, collected on day 0 of AZD1222 vaccination. These receptors were collected from an adult in good health. Each CDR3 is given with its conserved first and last residue. The order of the fields is clone size, J gene, V gene, D gene, CDR3 DNA, CDR3 protein. The D gene is left open where the match is weak. Clone size is not always given. Where it is, it says once, few, many or a class for expanded clones.

- | TRBJ2-2 | TRBV28 | - | TGTGCCAGCAGTGCCGGGAGACTAAACACCGGGGAGCTGTTTTTT | CASSAGRLNTGELFF
- | TRBJ2-1 | TRBV10-3 | TRBD2 | TGTGCCATCAGTGATTGGCGGGAGGACTACAATGAGCAGTTCTTC | CAISDWREDYNEQFF
- | TRBJ2-7 | TRBV7-2 | - | TGTGCCAGCAGCCCGCGAGGCCGGAACGAGCAGTACTTC | CASSPRGRNEQYF
- | TRBJ2-3 | TRBV28 | - | TGTGCCAGCAGTTTGGGTATTCTAGCCGGGCGGTATTTT | CASSLGILAGRYF
- | TRBJ1-1 | TRBV9 | - | TGTGCCAGCAGCGTGGGACATTTCACTGAAGCTTTCTTT | CASSVGHFTEAFF
- | TRBJ2-7 | TRBV19 | - | TGTGCCAGTAGTGTCCAGAGTCTGTTCTACGAGCAGTACTTC | CASSVQSLFYEQYF
once | TRBJ1-2 | TRBV5-6 | - | TGTGCCAGCAGCTATGGCAGGGCCGGTAGCTATGGCTACACCTTC | CASSYGRAGSYGYTF
few | TRBJ1-6 | TRBV7-8 | - | TGTGCCAGCAGCCAGACACTGGCGGGGACCTATAATTCACCCCTCCACTTT | CASSQTLAGTYNSPLHF
- | TRBJ1-4 | TRBV7-2 | - | TGTGCCAGCAGCGAAGGGGGATCTAATGAAAAACTGTTTTTT | CASSEGGSNEKLFF
- | TRBJ2-7 | TRBV2 | - | TGTGCCAGCAGTTTTAGCGGCTACGAGCAGTACTTC | CASSFSGYEQYF
- | TRBJ1-4 | TRBV15 | - | TGTGCCACCAGCAGTCACATTGCAACTAATGAAAAACTGTTTTTT | CATSSHIATNEKLFF
- | TRBJ1-2 | TRBV5-6 | - | TGTGCCAGCAGCGGCTATGGCTACACCTTC | CASSGYGYTF
- | TRBJ1-6 | TRBV4-3 | - | TGCGCCAGCAGCCAAGATAGGCAGGGGTTTTCCTATAATTCACCCCTCCACTTT | CASSQDRQGFSYNSPLHF
- | TRBJ2-7 | TRBV5-4 | TRBD2 | TGTGCCAGCAGCGGGGGACTAGCCTACGAGCAGTACTTC | CASSGGLAYEQYF
- | TRBJ1-1 | TRBV18 | TRBD1 | TGTGCCAGCTCACCCGTAGGACAGGGGGCCACTGAAGCTTTCTTT | CASSPVGQGATEAFF
once | TRBJ2-7 | TRBV2 | TRBD2 | TGTGCCAGCAGATTTCGAAGCGGGAGCGAGCAGTACTTC | CASRFRSGSEQYF
- | TRBJ1-1 | TRBV5-4 | TRBD1 | TGTGCCAGCAGTTCGACAGGGGATACTGAAGCTTTCTTT | CASSSTGDTEAFF
- | TRBJ1-2 | TRBV7-8 | - | TGTGCCAGCAGCGTGACCTCACACTATGGCTACACCTTC | CASSVTSHYGYTF
- | TRBJ1-4 | TRBV20-1 | - | TGCGTCGCGACAACTAATGAAAAACTGTTTTTT | CVATTNEKLFF
- | TRBJ2-2 | TRBV11-2 | - | TGTGCCAGCAGCTTAGGTGGTGGTTTTGGGGAGCTGTTTTTT | CASSLGGGFGELFF
- | TRBJ1-2 | TRBV27 | - | TGTGCCAGCAGTTCCGCCGGGACACCTAACTATGGCTACACCTTC | CASSSAGTPNYGYTF
- | TRBJ1-2 | TRBV30 | - | TGTGCCTGGAAGGCACAGGTTTACTATGGCTACACCTTC | CAWKAQVYYGYTF
- | TRBJ1-3 | TRBV5-1 | TRBD1 | TGCGCCAGCAGCCAAGGACAGGGATACTCTGGAAACACCATATATTTT | CASSQGQGYSGNTIYF
- | TRBJ2-1 | TRBV5-4 | - | TGTGCCAGCAGCTACCGGGATCTCTACAATGAGCAGTTCTTC | CASSYRDLYNEQFF
- | TRBJ2-5 | TRBV9 | - | TGTGCCAGCAGCGTAGCGAGCGAAGGGGTGACCCAGTACTTC | CASSVASEGVTQYF
- | TRBJ2-5 | TRBV10-2 | TRBD2 | TGCGCCAGCAGTGATCCAGCGGGAGGTGTCCAAGAGACCCAGTACTTC | CASSDPAGGVQETQYF
few | TRBJ2-7 | TRBV6-4 | - | TGTGCCAGCAGGGAGGGCTCCTACGAGCAGTACTTC | CASREGSYEQYF
- | TRBJ1-2 | TRBV4-2 | - | TGTGCCAGCAGCCAAGATCGAGGACGGATGGCGGGGGGCTACACCTTC | CASSQDRGRMAGGYTF
- | TRBJ2-5 | TRBV7-8 | TRBD2 | TGTGCCAGCAGCTCGGGACTAGCGGGAGGCGTAGAGACCCAGTACTTC | CASSSGLAGGVETQYF
- | TRBJ1-6 | TRBV3-1/TRBV3-2 | TRBD1 | TGTGCCAGCAGCCGAACAGGGGCTAGTTCACCCCTCCACTTT | CASSRTGASSPLHF
- | TRBJ2-6 | TRBV28 | TRBD2 | TGTGCCAGCAGCCCTAGCGGGAGTTCCTCTGGGGCCAACGTCCTGACTTTC | CASSPSGSSSGANVLTF
- | TRBJ2-5 | TRBV28 | - | TGTGCCAGCAGGGCCGGGACAATTAAGACCCAGTACTTC | CASRAGTIKTQYF
- | TRBJ1-2 | TRBV5-4 | TRBD1 | TGTGCCAGCAGCTATGGACAGGGAGATCGCCTTGGCTACACCTTC | CASSYGQGDRLGYTF
- | TRBJ2-3 | TRBV3-1/TRBV3-2 | TRBD2 | TGTGCCAGCAGCCACCCCGGGAGGGCGGGTGATACGCAGTATTTT | CASSHPGRAGDTQYF
once | TRBJ2-3 | TRBV10-3 | TRBD2 | TGTGCCATCGGGACTAAGGGGAGAGTAGATACGCAGTATTTT | CAIGTKGRVDTQYF